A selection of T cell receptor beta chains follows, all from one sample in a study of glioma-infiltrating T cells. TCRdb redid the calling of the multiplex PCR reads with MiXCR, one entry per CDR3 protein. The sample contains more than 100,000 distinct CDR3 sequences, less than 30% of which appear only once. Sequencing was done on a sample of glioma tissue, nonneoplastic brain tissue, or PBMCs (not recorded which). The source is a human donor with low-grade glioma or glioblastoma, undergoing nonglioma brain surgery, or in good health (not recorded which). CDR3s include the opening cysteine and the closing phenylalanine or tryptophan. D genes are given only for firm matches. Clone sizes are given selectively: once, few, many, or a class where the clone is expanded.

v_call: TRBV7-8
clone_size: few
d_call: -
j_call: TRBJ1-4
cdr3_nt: TGTGCCAGCAGCTTAGGTCCCAATCGTGAAAAACTGTTTTTT
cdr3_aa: CASSLGPNREKLFF

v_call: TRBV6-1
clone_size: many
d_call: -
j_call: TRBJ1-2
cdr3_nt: TGTGCCAGCAGATCAGGACAGAACTATGGCTACACCTTC
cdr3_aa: CASRSGQNYGYTF

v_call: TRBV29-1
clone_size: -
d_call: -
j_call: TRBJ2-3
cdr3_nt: TGCAGCGGAAAGTGGAGGGCAGATACGCAGTATTTT
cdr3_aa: CSGKWRADTQYF

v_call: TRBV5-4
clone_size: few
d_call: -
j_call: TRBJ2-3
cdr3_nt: TGTGCCAGCAGCTTGGCCCTAGACAGCCTGGTGGATACGCAGTATTTT
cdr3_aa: CASSLALDSLVDTQYF

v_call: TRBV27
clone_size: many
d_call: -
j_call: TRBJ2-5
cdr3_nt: TGTGCCAGCAGTTTAAGGGGCCAAGAGACCCAGTACTTC
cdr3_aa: CASSLRGQETQYF

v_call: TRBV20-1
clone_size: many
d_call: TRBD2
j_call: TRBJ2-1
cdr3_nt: TGCAGTGCTCCGACTAGCACCCACAATGAGCAGTTCTTC
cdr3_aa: CSAPTSTHNEQFF

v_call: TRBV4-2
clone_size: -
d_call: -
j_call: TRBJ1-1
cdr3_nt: TGTGCCAGCATCCAAATAGGACAGATGAACACTGAAGCTTTCTTT
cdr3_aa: CASIQIGQMNTEAFF

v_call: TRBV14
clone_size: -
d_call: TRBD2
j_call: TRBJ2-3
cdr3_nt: TGTGCCAGCAGCCGCGTCGGGGGGATCTACACAGATACGCAGTATTTT
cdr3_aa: CASSRVGGIYTDTQYF

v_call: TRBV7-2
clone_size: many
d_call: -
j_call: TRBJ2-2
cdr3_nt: TGTGCCAGCAGCTTGGACACGACCGGGGAGCTGTTTTTT
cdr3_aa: CASSLDTTGELFF

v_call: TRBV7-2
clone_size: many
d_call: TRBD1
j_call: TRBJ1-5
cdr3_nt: TGTGCCAGCAGCATGACAGGGGGCAATCAGCCCCAGCATTTT
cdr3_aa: CASSMTGGNQPQHF

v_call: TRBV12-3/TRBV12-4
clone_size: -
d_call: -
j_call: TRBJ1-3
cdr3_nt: TGTGCCAGCAGTGACGGTCTTCTCTCTGGAAAGACCATATATTTT
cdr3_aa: CASSDGLLSGKTIYF

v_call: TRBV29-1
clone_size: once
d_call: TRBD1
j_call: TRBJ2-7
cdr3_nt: TGCAGCGTTGACCTCCGGGACAGCGGCTACGATCAGTACTTC
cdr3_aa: CSVDLRDSGYDQYF

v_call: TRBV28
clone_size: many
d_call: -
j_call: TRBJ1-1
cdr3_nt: TGTGCCAGCCCCGACAGATCGGGGACTGAAGCTTTCTTT
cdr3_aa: CASPDRSGTEAFF

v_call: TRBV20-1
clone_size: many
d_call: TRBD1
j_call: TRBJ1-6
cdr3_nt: TGCAGTGCTAGCAGACAGGGTAATTCACCCCTCCACTTT
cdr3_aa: CSASRQGNSPLHF

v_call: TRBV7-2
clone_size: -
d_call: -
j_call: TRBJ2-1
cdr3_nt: TGTGCCAGCAGCTTAGACACCGGCTCCCACAATGAGCAGTTCTTC
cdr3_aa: CASSLDTGSHNEQFF

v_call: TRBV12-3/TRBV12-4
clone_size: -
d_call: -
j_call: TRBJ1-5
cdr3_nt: TGTGCCAGCGGGACAACTTCTAATAGCAATCAGCCCCAGCATTTT
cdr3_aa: CASGTTSNSNQPQHF

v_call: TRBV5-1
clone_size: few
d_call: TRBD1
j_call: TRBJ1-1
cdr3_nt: TGCGCCAGCAGTCGTTCCGGGACAGTGGACACTGAAGCTTTCTTT
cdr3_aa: CASSRSGTVDTEAFF

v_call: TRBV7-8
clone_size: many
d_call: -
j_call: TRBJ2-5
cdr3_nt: TGTGCCAGCACCTTAATAATGGCCTACCAAGAGACCCAGTACTTC
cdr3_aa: CASTLIMAYQETQYF

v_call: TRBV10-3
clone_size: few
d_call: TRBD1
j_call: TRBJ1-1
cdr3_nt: TGTGCCATCAGTATGGACAGGACGAACACTGAAGCTTTCTTT
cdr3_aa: CAISMDRTNTEAFF

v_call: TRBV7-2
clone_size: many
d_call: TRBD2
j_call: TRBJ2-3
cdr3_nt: TGTGCCAGCAGCTCGGGGGGGGCGGAATCAGATACGCAGTATTTT
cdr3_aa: CASSSGGAESDTQYF

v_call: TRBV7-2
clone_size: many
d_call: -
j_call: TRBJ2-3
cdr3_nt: TGTGCCACCATGCCTCGGGCCAGCACAGATACGCAGTATTTT
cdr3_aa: CATMPRASTDTQYF

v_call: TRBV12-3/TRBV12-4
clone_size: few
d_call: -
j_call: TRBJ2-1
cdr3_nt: TGTGCCAGCAGTTTAGAAAGGGGTTCCTGGTTCTTC
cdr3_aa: CASSLERGSWFF

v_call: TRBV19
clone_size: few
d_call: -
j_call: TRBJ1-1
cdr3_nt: TGTGCCAGTAGTAGAAGTTGGGATCCGAACACTGAAGCTTTCTTT
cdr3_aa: CASSRSWDPNTEAFF

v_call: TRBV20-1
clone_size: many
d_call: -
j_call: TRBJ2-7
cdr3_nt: TGCAGTGCTAGGTGGGTCGGTTACGAGCAGTACTTC
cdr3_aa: CSARWVGYEQYF

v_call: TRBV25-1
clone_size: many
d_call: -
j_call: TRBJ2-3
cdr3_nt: TGTGCCAGCAGTGGATTCACAGATACGCAGTATTTT
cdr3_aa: CASSGFTDTQYF

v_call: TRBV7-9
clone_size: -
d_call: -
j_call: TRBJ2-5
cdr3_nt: TGTGCCAGCAGCCCCTGGCTCGTGGACAACCAAGAGACCCAGTACTTC
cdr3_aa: CASSPWLVDNQETQYF

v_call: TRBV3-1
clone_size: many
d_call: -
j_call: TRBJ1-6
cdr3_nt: TGTGCCAGCAGCCACGGACAGACATCTTCACCCCTCCACTTT
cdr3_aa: CASSHGQTSSPLHF

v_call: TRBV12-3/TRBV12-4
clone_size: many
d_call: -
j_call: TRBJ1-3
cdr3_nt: TGTGCCAGCTCGGTACAGGGTGCTGGAAACACCATATATTTT
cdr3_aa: CASSVQGAGNTIYF

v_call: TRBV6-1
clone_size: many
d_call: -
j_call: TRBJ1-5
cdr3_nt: TGTGCCAGCAGTAATCCGGATCAGCCCCAGCATTTT
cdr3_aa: CASSNPDQPQHF

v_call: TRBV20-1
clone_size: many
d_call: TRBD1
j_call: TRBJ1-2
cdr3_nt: TGCAGTGCGGTTCGACAGGGCGGCTACACCTTC
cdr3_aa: CSAVRQGGYTF

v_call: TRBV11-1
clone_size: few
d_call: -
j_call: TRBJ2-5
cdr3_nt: TGTGCCAGCAGCCCGACAGAAGAGACCCAGTACTTC
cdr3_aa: CASSPTEETQYF

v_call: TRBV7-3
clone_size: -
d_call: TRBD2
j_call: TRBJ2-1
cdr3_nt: TGTGCCAGCAGCTTACGGGGGGGCTACAATGAGCAGTTCTTC
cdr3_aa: CASSLRGGYNEQFF

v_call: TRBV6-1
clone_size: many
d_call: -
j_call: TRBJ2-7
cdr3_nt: TGTGCCAGCAGTCAAACCCAGGACGAGCAGTACTTC
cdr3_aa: CASSQTQDEQYF

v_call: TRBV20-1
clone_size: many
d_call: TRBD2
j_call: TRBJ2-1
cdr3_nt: TGCAGTGCTAGAGGTACCAAGCGGGGGGTCCTCAATGAGCAGTTCTTC
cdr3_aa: CSARGTKRGVLNEQFF

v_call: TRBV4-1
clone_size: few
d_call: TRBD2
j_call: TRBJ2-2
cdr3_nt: TGCGCCAGCAGCCAAGTGGAAGGGAGGGGCACCGGGGAGCTGTTTTTT
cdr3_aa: CASSQVEGRGTGELFF

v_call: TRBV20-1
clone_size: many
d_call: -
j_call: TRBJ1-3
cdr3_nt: TGCAGTGCCTCGAAATTGGGGCTCTCTGGAAACACCATATATTTT
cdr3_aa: CSASKLGLSGNTIYF

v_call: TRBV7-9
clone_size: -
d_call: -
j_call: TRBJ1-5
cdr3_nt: TGTGCCAGCAGCTTAGTAATGGGGCCCCAGCATTTT
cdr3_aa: CASSLVMGPQHF

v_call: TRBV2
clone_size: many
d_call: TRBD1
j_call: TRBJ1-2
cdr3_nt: TGTGCCAGTTTCAGGGGGGACTATGGCTACACCTTC
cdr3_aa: CASFRGDYGYTF

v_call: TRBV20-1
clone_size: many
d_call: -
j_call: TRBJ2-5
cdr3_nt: TGCAGTGCTAGGGCTCGCGGGGCCCAAGAGACCCAGTACTTC
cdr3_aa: CSARARGAQETQYF

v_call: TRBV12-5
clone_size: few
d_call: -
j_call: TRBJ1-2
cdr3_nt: TGTGCTAGTGGTTTACGGTCGAACTATGGCTACACCTTC
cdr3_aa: CASGLRSNYGYTF

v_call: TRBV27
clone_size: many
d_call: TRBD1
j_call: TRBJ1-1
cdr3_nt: TGTGCCAGCAGTCACAGGGGAGGCACTGAAGCTTTCTTT
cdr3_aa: CASSHRGGTEAFF

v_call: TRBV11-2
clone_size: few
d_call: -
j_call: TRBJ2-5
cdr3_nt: TGTGCCAGCAGCTTGAGTCGCGTTGTGGTAGAGACCCAGTACTTC
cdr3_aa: CASSLSRVVVETQYF

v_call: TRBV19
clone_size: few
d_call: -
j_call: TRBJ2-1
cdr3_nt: TGTGCCAGTAAGAGGGTTGGGGGAGCGCTTGAGCAGTTCTTC
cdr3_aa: CASKRVGGALEQFF

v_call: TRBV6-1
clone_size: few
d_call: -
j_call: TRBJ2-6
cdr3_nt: TGTGCCAGCAGCTCCGCCAGTACAGGGTATCTCTCTGGGGCCAACGTCCTGACTTTC
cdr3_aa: CASSSASTGYLSGANVLTF

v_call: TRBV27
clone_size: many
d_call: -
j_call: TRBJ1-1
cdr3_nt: TGTGCCAGCAGTTTAGAGGGGGGGCACACTGAAGCTTTCTTT
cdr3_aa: CASSLEGGHTEAFF

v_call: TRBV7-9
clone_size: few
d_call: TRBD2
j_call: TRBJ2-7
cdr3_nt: TGTGCCAGCAGCCCCTGGCGGGGGGCCTCCTACGAGCAGTACTTC
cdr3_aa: CASSPWRGASYEQYF

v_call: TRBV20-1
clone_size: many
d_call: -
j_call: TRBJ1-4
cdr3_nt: TGCAGTGCTAGTAGTCGACAGGTAGTTGAAAAACTGTTTTTT
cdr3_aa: CSASSRQVVEKLFF

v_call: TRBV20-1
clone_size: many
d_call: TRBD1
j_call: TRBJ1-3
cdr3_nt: TGCAGTGCTAGTGGACAGGAATCTGGAAACACCATATATTTT
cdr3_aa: CSASGQESGNTIYF

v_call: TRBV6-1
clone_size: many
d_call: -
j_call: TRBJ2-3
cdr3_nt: TGTGCCAGCAGTCCATCGGGTACAGATACGCAGTATTTT
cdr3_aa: CASSPSGTDTQYF